Below are 32 T cell receptor beta chains sequenced from a single sample in a study of blood T cell repertoires in COVID-19. The method was immunoSEQ multiplex PCR; TCRdb's version includes in-frame clones alone and lacks a portion of them. The data contain roughly 190,000 clones, 87% of them singletons. Sequences were obtained from peripheral blood. These receptors all stem from a man aged 60 to 75 with active or convalescent COVID-19.

This chain links TRBV7-9 with TRBJ1-4, with no clear D. This CDR3 region has 16 residues. The ends were cut back, 2 bases at V and 0 bases at J, with 10 bases in the middle. Germline V gene data show CDR1 as SEHNR and CDR2 as FQNEAQ (reference sequence). The CDR3 DNA reads as TGTGCCAGCAGCTTAATGCGGGTTGCAACTAATGAAAAACTGTTTTTT. Translation gives CASSLMRVATNEKLFF.

The V call is TRBV12-3 or TRBV12-4, the J call TRBJ2-1, with unresolved D. This CDR3 has 12 amino acids. Trimming pared 5 bases from V and 4 bases from J, leaving 6 bases between. DNA of the CDR3: TGTGCCAGCAGTCCCCCGTACAATGAGCAGTTCTTC. Protein product: CASSPPYNEQFF.

The rearrangement uses TRBV10-2 and TRBJ2-6; 8 nucleotides align to TRBD1. Germline V CDR1 and CDR2: WSHSY, SAAADI. The CDR3 length is 19 residues. Germline trimming cut 2 bases from V and 3 bases from J; bases unmatched to any gene: 12. The CDR3 spells CASSEVRGDRSLGANVLTF. In nucleotides, the CDR3 is TGCGCCAGCAGTGAGGTGCGTGGGGACAGGAGCCTTGGGGCCAACGTCCTGACTTTC.

The J gene is TRBJ1-5, the V gene TRBV12-3 or TRBV12-4; D perhaps matches TRBD1 (6 bases). Trimming stripped 6 bases from V and 6 bases from J, with 12 bases between. This CDR3 is built from 13 residues. The CDR3 region is CASSPRGGQPQHF. The CDR3 DNA reads TGTGCCAGCAGCCCTAGAGGGGGTCAGCCCCAGCATTTT.

The rearrangement uses TRBV3-1 (or the pseudogene TRBV3-2) and TRBJ1-4; D is unresolved. The germline V gene encodes CDR1 LGHDT and CDR2 YNNKEL (reference sequence). The V end was cut by 4 bases, the J end by 6 bases, with 12 bases between. There are 14 residues in the CDR3. CDR3 DNA sequence: TGTGCCAGCAGCCTGGGCCGCCTATATGAAAAACTGTTTTTT. It is translated as CASSLGRLYEKLFF.

V gene TRBV21-1 combines with J gene TRBJ2-7; TRBD1 is the table's D call, not checked against the DNA. TRBV21-1 is classified as a pseudogene. The CDR3 sequence is 14 residues long. For the CDR3, the DNA is TGTGCCAGCATATACCGGGACAGGGTCTACGAGCAGTACTTC. Translated: CASIYRDRVYEQYF.

V is TRBV19 and J is TRBJ1-6; TRBD1 matches 8 bases. The CDR3 is 14 amino acids. Germline-derived CDR1 and CDR2 are LNHDA and SQIVND (reference sequence). With 5 bases clipped from V and 6 bases from J, the junction kept 3 bases outside the gene matches. The DNA for the CDR3 is TGTGCCAGTAGTTTCGGGACAGGTAATTCACCCCTCCACTTT. It codes for CASSFGTGNSPLHF.

This chain uses TRBV18 with TRBJ1-1, with a possible D match to TRBD1 (5 bases). CDR3 size: 14 residues. Trimming pared 8 bases from V and 3 bases from J, leaving 16 bases between. In germline, CDR1 is KGHSH, CDR2 LQKENI. The CDR3 sequence is CASQAVAGDTEAFF. CDR3 nucleotide sequence: TGTGCCAGCCAGGCGGTCGCGGGGGACACTGAAGCTTTCTTT.

In this sample, this clone turned up once. The CDR3 region has the DNA TGTGCCAGCAGTTACGGGGGACAGGGCGTTCACAATGAGCAGTTCTTC. Its protein is CASSYGGQGVHNEQFF. This rearrangement joins TRBV6-5 to TRBJ2-1, with 9 bases matching TRBD1. This CDR3 region has 16 residues. V lost 2 bases to trimming and J lost 5 bases; unmatched junction nucleotides: 7. Germline-derived CDR1 and CDR2 are MNHEY and SVGAGI.

The J gene is TRBJ2-3, the V gene TRBV21-1; no check of the table's D call, TRBD2, against the DNA was made. TRBV21-1 is a pseudogene segment. This CDR3 spans 18 amino acids. The DNA of the CDR3 is TGTGCCAGCAGCTCTCCCTCACCCCTCCTAAGTAGCACAGATACGCAGTATTTT. It specifies CASSSPSPLLSSTDTQYF.

This clone turned up a few times. The chain joins TRBV5-4 to TRBJ1-2; the D is unclear. CDR1 is SGHNT, CDR2 YYREEE, per germline (reference sequence). CDR3 size: 11 residues. The V end was cut by 4 bases, the J end by 1 base, with 2 bases between. The CDR3 sequence: CASSLNYGYTF. In DNA form, the CDR3 reads TGTGCCAGCAGCCTTAACTATGGCTACACCTTC.

The rearrangement joins TRBV11-3 to TRBJ2-5; 7 bases agree with TRBD1. Looked up from germline, CDR1 is SGHNT and CDR2 is YENEEA. The V and J ends lost 8 bases and 3 bases, in that order; junction bases with no gene match: 9. This CDR3 is built from 14 residues. For the CDR3, the DNA is TGTGCCAGCTCCCCCGGGACAGAGAAAGAGACCCAGTACTTC. This translates into CASSPGTEKETQYF.

The chain recombines TRBV6-5 with TRBJ1-1; no firm D call. CDR1 MNHEY and CDR2 SVGAGI come from the germline V gene. V dropped 6 bases and J dropped 9 bases, with 14 bases sitting between them. The CDR3 length is 12 residues. The CDR3 DNA reads TGTGCCAGCAGGACCTTCGAGGCCAAAGCTTTCTTT. Translated: CASRTFEAKAFF.

Notes on this clone: The junction and the germline gene differ at one end; a read error may be behind it. The chain recombines TRBV4-1 with TRBJ2-7, with TRBD1 identical over 8 bases. CDR3 length equals 16 residues. From germline, CDR1 is MGHRA and CDR2 YSYEKL. Here the CDR3 DNA reads TGCGTCAGCAGCCAAGTGGCCCCCGGACAGGGAGGCGAGCAGTACTTC. Its protein is CVSSQVAPGQGGEQYF.

The J gene is TRBJ1-6, the V gene TRBV5-5; 7 bases map to TRBD1. This CDR3 comprises 13 residues. V lost 5 bases and J lost 6; bases outside the gene matches: 2. CDR1 is SGHKS and CDR2 is YYEKEE in the germline V gene (reference sequence). CDR3 nucleotides: TGTGCCAGCAGGAGACAGGGTAATTCACCCCTCCACTTT. As protein: CASRRQGNSPLHF.

The CDR3 DNA sequence: TGTGCCAGCAGTTTTCAGGGAGGTTATGGCTACACCTTC. Its protein is CASSFQGGYGYTF. The chain employs TRBV2 and TRBJ1-2; a possible D gene is TRBD1 (5 bases). The CDR3 is 13 residues long. V was trimmed by 5 bases and J by 5 bases, leaving 12 bases between them. Looked up from germline, CDR1 is SNHLY and CDR2 is FYNNEI.

The chain employs TRBV12-3 or TRBV12-4 and TRBJ1-5; 7 positions agree with TRBD1. This CDR3 spans 13 amino acids. Trimming at V came to 6 bases and at J to 7 bases, leaving 6 bases not matched to a gene. CDR3 sequence (DNA): TGTGCCAGCAGGCAGGGGGAAGAACAGCCCCAGCATTTT. Residues: CASRQGEEQPQHF.

This chain joins TRBV11-2 and TRBJ2-2; 10 bases agree with TRBD2. Unmatched junction bases numbered 3, after V lost 7 bases and J lost 1 base. Germline assignment: CDR1 SGHAT and CDR2 FQNNGV. This CDR3 is 15 amino acids long. The CDR3 is CASKPSGGNTGELFF. CDR3 sequence (DNA): TGTGCCAGCAAGCCTAGCGGGGGGAACACCGGGGAGCTGTTTTTT.

This sequence joins TRBV7-9 and TRBJ2-7; TRBD1 matches at 8 bases. Germline V gene data show CDR1 as SEHNR and CDR2 as FQNEAQ (reference sequence). V dropped 5 bases and J dropped 7; count of bases not matched to a gene: 10. The CDR3 extends over 14 amino acids. The CDR3, as DNA: TGTGCCAGCAGCGGAACGGACAGGGTTGGGGAGCAGTACTTC. Encoded protein: CASSGTDRVGEQYF.

This clone was detected a few times. This chain joins TRBV6-5 and TRBJ1-2; possible D gene TRBD1, 5 bases. Trimming left V 10 bases short and J 1 base short, with 13 bases between. This CDR3 region has 13 residues. Germline CDR1 and CDR2: MNHEY and SVGAGI. CDR3 region: CAIMDILNYGYTF. The CDR3 DNA reads TGTGCCATCATGGACATCCTTAACTATGGCTACACCTTC.

The chain is built from TRBV11-2 and TRBJ2-3; unclear D gene. V was shortened by 8 bases and J by 0 bases, with 15 bases between the two germline ends. This CDR3 contains 15 residues. Looked up from germline, CDR1 is SGHAT and CDR2 is FQNNGV. In DNA form, the CDR3 reads TGTGCCAGCTCCCTCATGATGACTAGCACAGATACGCAGTATTTT. Residues: CASSLMMTSTDTQYF. The variable domain in full, completed from reference TRBV11-2 and TRBJ2-3, reads EAGVAQSPRYKIIEKRQSVAFWCNPISGHATLYWYQQILGQGPKLLIQFQNNGVVDDSQLPKDRFSAERLKGVDSTLKIQPAKLEDSAVYLCASSLMMTSTDTQYFGPGTRLTVL.

This clone showed up just once. This chain uses TRBV9 with TRBJ2-2, with 7 positions matching TRBD2. CDR1 and CDR2 from the germline V gene are SGDLS and YYNGEE. The CDR3 length is 18 residues. The V and J ends lost 3 bases and 6 bases, in that order; junction bases with no gene match: 17. CDR3 residues: CASSGGLSLGRFPGELFF. For the CDR3, the DNA is TGTGCCAGCAGCGGGGGACTATCGCTAGGGAGGTTCCCCGGGGAGCTGTTTTTT. The variable domain in full, with the rest retrieved from reference TRBV9 and TRBJ2-2, is DSGVTQTPKHLITATGQRVTLRCSPRSGDLSVYWYQQSLDQGLQFLIQYYNGEERAKGNILERFSAQQFPDLHSELNLSSLELGDSALYFCASSGGLSLGRFPGELFFGEGSRLTVL.

This clone was observed once. The genes are TRBV4-1 and TRBJ1-2; TRBD1 agrees at 9 bases. The CDR3 consists of 15 residues. The ends lost 6 bases at V and 6 bases at J; junction bases unmatched: 11. Germline values: CDR1 MGHRA, CDR2 YSYEKL. For the CDR3, the DNA is TGCGCCAGCAGGCAATCAGGGACAGGGTATGATGGCTACACCTTC. Residues: CASRQSGTGYDGYTF.

This clone was counted a few times. The chain is built from TRBV27 and TRBJ2-1, with 7 bases fitting TRBD1. The CDR3 has 15 residues. Per germline, CDR1 MNHEY and CDR2 SMNVEV (reference sequence). V was pared by 6 bases and J by 5 bases, with 10 bases of the junction left unmatched. The chain's CDR3 is CASSIFQGDDNEQFF. CDR3 in DNA: TGTGCCAGCAGCATCTTCCAGGGGGACGACAATGAGCAGTTCTTC.

The chain has TRBV5-1 and TRBJ1-4, with a tentative D call TRBD1 (6 bases). The CDR3 length is 17 residues. CDR1 and CDR2 from the germline V gene are SGHRS and YFSETQ. V lost 0 bases to trimming and J lost 0 bases, with 12 bases between them. CDR3 sequence (DNA): TGCGCCAGCAGCTTGGGGAACAGGGTTGCAACTAATGAAAAACTGTTTTTT. Its translation: CASSLGNRVATNEKLFF.

This chain links TRBV15 with TRBJ1-1; unclear D gene. Looked up from germline, CDR1 is LNHNV and CDR2 is YYDKDF (reference sequence). Trimming removed 1 base at V and 9 bases at J, with 12 bases between. There are 13 residues in the CDR3. The CDR3 DNA reads TGTGCCACCAGCAGAGGAGGCGGTTACAAAGCTTTCTTT. Translating gives CATSRGGGYKAFF.

The chain carries TRBV7-6 and TRBJ1-4, with D possibly being TRBD1 (6 bases). Trimming removed 5 bases at V and 5 bases at J, with 15 bases between. Germline V CDR1 and CDR2: SGHVS, FNYEAQ. There are 15 residues in the CDR3. In DNA form, the CDR3 reads TGTGCCAGCAGCGCCCAGAGGGGGAGAAATGAAAAACTGTTTTTT. This gives the protein CASSAQRGRNEKLFF.

The CDR3 sequence is CASSLGEAYEQYF. In DNA form, the CDR3 reads TGTGCCAGCAGCTTGGGAGAAGCCTACGAGCAGTACTTC. The chain combines TRBV5-6 with TRBJ2-7, with no clear D. V lost 0 bases and J 2 bases, leaving 6 bases between the germline ends. Germline lookup yields CDR1 SGHDT and CDR2 YYEEEE. The length of the CDR3 is 13 residues.

The chain has TRBV5-1 and TRBJ2-4, with 8 bases matching TRBD1. V lost 0 bases, J lost 10 bases, and 9 bases stayed unmatched. CDR3 size: 15 residues. The germline gives CDR1 SGHRS, CDR2 YFSETQ. CDR3 protein: CASSLAGQEESIQYF. For the CDR3, the DNA is TGCGCCAGCAGCTTGGCGGGACAGGAGGAGAGTATTCAGTACTTC.

The chain recombines TRBV27 with TRBJ2-1, with TRBD1 identical over 7 bases. The V and J ends lost 4 bases and 6 bases, in that order; junction bases with no gene match: 9. This CDR3 is 15 amino acids long. Germline V gives CDR1 MNHEY, CDR2 SMNVEV (reference sequence). This CDR3 reads CASSSLKGAINEQFF. CDR3 nucleotides: TGTGCCAGCAGTTCCCTCAAGGGGGCGATCAATGAGCAGTTCTTC.

The rearrangement links TRBV6-5 to TRBJ2-2; 7 nucleotides align to TRBD1. The V segment lost 5 bases and the J segment 8 bases; nucleotides outside the gene matches: 5. The germline CDR1 and CDR2 sequences are MNHEY and SVGAGI. The CDR3 is 13 amino acids. In DNA form, the CDR3 reads TGTGCCAGCAGTCGACAGGGAGATGGGGAGCTGTTTTTT. It translates to CASSRQGDGELFF.

A few counts support this clone. The gene calls are TRBV29-1 and TRBJ1-5, with 7 positions matching TRBD1. Germline CDR1 and CDR2: SQVTM and ANQGSEA. This CDR3 has 13 amino acids. V was pared by 5 bases and J by 6 bases, with 7 bases of the junction left unmatched. CDR3 in amino acids: CSVTGEFGQPQHF. CDR3 coding DNA: TGCAGCGTTACAGGGGAGTTCGGTCAGCCCCAGCATTTT.